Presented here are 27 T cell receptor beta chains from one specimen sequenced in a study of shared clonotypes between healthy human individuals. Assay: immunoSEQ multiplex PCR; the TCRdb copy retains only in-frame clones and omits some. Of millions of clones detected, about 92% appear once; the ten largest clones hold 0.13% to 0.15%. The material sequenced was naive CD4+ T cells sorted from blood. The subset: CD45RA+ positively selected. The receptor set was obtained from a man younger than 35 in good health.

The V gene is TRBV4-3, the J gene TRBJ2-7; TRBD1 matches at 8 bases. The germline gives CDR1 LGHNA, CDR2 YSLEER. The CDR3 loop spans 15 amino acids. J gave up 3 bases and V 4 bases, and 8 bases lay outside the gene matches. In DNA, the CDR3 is TGCGCCAGCAGCCCCGACAGGGGATTTCTCTACGAGCAGTACTTC. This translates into CASSPDRGFLYEQYF.

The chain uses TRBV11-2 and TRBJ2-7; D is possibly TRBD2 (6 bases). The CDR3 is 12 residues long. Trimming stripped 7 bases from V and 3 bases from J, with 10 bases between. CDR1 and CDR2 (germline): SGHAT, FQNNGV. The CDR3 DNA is TGTGCCAGCACTGGGGGAGGCTACGAGCAGTACTTC. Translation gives CASTGGGYEQYF.

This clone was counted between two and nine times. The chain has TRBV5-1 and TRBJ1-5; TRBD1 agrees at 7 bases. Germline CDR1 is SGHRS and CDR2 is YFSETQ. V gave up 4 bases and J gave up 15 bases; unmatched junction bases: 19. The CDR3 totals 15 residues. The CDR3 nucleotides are TGCGCCAGCAGCGCGAACCCGGGACAGTCGTCAAGTTTGCATTTT. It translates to CASSANPGQSSSLHF.

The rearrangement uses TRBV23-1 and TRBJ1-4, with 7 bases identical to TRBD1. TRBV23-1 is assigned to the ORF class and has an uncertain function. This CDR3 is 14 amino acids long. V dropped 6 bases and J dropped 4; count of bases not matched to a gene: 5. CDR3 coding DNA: TGCGCCAGCAGCTACAGGGGCCATAATGAAAAACTGTTTTTT. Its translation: CASSYRGHNEKLFF.

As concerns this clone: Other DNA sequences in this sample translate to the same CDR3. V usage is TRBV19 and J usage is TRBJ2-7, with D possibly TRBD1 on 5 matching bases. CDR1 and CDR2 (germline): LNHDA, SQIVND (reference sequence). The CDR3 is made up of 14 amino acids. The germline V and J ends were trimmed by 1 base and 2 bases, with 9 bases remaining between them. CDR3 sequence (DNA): TGTGCCAGTAGTATAGGGGCAGGGCCCTACGAGCAGTACTTC. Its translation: CASSIGAGPYEQYF.

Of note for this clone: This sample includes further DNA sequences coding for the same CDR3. This chain's CDR3 is CASSLAGTVNTEAFF. In DNA form, the CDR3 reads TGTGCCAGCAGCTTGGCCGGGACAGTGAACACTGAAGCTTTCTTT. This chain links TRBV7-2 with TRBJ1-1; 7 bases fit TRBD1. V trimming: 3 bases; J trimming: 0 bases; junction bases outside the gene matches: 4. CDR1 and CDR2 from the germline V gene are SGHTA and FQGNSA. This CDR3 is 15 amino acids long.

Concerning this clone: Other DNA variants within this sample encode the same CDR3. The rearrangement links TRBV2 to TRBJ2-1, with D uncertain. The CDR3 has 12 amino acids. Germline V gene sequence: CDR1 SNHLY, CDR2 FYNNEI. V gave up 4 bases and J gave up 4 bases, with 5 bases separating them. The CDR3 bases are TGTGCCAGCAGTGGGTCGTACAATGAGCAGTTCTTC. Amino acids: CASSGSYNEQFF.

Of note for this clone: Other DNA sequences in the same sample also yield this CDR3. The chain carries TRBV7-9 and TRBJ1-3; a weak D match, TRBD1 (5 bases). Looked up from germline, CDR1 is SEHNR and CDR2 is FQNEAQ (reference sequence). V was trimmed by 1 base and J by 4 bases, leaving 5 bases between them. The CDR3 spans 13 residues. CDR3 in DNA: TGTGCCAGCAGCTTAGGGACAGGAAACACCATATATTTT. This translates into CASSLGTGNTIYF. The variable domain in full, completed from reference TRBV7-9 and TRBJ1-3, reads DTGVSQNPRHKITKRGQNVTFRCDPISEHNRLYWYRQTLGQGPEFLTYFQNEAQLEKSRLLSDRFSAERPKGSFSTLEIQRTEQGDSAMYLCASSLGTGNTIYFGEGSWLTVV.

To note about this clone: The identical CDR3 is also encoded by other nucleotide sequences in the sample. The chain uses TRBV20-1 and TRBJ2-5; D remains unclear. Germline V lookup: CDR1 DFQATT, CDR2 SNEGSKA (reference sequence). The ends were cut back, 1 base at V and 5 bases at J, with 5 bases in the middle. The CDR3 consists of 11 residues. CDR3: CSARVGETQYF. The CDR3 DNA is TGCAGTGCTAGAGTGGGGGAGACCCAGTACTTC.

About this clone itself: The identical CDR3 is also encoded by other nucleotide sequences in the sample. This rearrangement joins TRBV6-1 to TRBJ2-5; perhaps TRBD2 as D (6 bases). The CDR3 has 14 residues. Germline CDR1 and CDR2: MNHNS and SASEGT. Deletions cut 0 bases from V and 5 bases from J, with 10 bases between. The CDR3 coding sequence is TGTGCCAGCAGTGAAGCGTGGGGGAGGGAGACCCAGTACTTC. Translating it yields CASSEAWGRETQYF.

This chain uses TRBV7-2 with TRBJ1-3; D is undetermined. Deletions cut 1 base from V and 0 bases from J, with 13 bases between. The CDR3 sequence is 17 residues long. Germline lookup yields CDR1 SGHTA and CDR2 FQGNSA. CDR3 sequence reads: CASSLGVGLGSGNTIYF. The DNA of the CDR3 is TGTGCCAGCAGCTTAGGGGTGGGGTTAGGCTCTGGAAACACCATATATTTT.

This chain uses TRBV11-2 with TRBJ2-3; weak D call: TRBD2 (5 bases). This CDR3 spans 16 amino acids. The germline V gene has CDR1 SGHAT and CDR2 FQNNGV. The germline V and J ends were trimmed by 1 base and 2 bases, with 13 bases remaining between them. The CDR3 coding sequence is TGTGCCAGCAGCTTAGGGCTAGCCCTACTCACAGATACGCAGTATTTT. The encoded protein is CASSLGLALLTDTQYF.

The CDR3 loop reads CASSVEGLSYEQYF. For the CDR3, the DNA is TGTGCCAGCAGCGTAGAGGGGCTCTCCTACGAGCAGTACTTC. This chain uses TRBV9 with TRBJ2-7; D is possibly TRBD1 (5 bases). Trimming took off 0 bases at V and 0 bases at J, with 7 bases between the two ends. The germline gives CDR1 SGDLS, CDR2 YYNGEE. The CDR3 loop spans 14 amino acids.

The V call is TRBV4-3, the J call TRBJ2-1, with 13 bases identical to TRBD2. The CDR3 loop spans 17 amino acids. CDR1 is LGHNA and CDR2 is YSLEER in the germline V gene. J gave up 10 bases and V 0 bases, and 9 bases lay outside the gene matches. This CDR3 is CASSQDFGLAGEGEQFF. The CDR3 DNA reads TGCGCCAGCAGCCAAGATTTTGGACTAGCGGGAGAGGGCGAGCAGTTCTTC.

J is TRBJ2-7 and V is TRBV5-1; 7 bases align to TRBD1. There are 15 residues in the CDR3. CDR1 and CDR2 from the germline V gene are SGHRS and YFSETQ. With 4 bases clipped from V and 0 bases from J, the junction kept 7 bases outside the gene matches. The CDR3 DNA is TGCGCCAGCAGCCTAACAGGGGCCCACTCCTACGAGCAGTACTTC. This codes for CASSLTGAHSYEQYF.

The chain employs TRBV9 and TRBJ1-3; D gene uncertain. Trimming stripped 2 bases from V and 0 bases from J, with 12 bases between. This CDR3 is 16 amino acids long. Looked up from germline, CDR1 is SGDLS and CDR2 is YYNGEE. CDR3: CASSVGSLSSGNTIYF. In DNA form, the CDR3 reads TGTGCCAGCAGCGTCGGGTCGCTGAGCTCTGGAAACACCATATATTTT. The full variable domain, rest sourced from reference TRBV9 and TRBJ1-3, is DSGVTQTPKHLITATGQRVTLRCSPRSGDLSVYWYQQSLDQGLQFLIQYYNGEERAKGNILERFSAQQFPDLHSELNLSSLELGDSALYFCASSVGSLSSGNTIYFGEGSWLTVV.

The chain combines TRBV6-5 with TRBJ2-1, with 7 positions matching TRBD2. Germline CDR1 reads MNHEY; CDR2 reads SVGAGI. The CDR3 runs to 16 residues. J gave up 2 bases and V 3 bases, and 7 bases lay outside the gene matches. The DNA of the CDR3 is TGTGCCAGCAGTTATGAGGCGGGACTACCCTACAATGAGCAGTTCTTC. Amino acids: CASSYEAGLPYNEQFF.

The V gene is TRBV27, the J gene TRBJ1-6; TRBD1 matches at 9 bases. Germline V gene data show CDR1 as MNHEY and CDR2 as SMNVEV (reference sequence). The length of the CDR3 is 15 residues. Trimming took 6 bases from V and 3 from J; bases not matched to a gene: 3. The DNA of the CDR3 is TGTGCCAGCAGACAGGGGGCTAACTATAATTCACCCCTCCACTTT. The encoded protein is CASRQGANYNSPLHF.

The CDR3 DNA sequence: TGTGCCAGCAGCCCACCTAGCACAGATACGCAGTATTTT. Translated: CASSPPSTDTQYF. This chain joins TRBV7-3 and TRBJ2-3; D gene unclear. CDR3 length: 13 amino acids. Trimming pared 5 bases from V and 0 bases from J, leaving 6 bases between. The germline gives CDR1 SGHTA, CDR2 FQGTGA.

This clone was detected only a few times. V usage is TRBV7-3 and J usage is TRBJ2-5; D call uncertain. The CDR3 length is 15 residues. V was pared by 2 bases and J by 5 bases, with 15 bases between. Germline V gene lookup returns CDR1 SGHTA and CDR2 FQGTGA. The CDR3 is CASSLPFGLEETQYF. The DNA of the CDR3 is TGTGCCAGCAGCTTACCCTTTGGTCTCGAGGAGACCCAGTACTTC.

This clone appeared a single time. The CDR3 DNA follows: TGTGCCAGCAGTTTTGGGGGAGGCCGCTATGGCTACACCTTC. This sequence encodes CASSFGGGRYGYTF. The chain joins TRBV28 to TRBJ1-2; TRBD1 might be the D (5 bases). Trimming pared 3 bases from V and 4 bases from J, leaving 12 bases between. The germline gives CDR1 MDHEN, CDR2 SYDVKM. This CDR3 region has 14 residues.

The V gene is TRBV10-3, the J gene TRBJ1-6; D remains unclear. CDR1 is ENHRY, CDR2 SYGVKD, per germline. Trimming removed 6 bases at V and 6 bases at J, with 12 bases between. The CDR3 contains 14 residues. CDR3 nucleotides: TGTGCCATCAGGGAGACGGGCCTTAATTCACCCCTCCACTTT. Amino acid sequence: CAIRETGLNSPLHF.

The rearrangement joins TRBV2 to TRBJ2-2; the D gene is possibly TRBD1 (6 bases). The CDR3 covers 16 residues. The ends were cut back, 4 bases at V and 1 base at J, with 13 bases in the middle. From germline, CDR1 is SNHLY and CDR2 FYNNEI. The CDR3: CASSVTGTRNTGELFF. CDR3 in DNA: TGTGCCAGCAGTGTAACCGGGACAAGGAACACCGGGGAGCTGTTTTTT. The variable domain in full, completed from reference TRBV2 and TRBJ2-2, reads EPEVTQTPSHQVTQMGQEVILRCVPISNHLYFYWYRQILGQKVEFLVSFYNNEISEKSEIFDDQFSVERPDGSNFTLKIRSTKLEDSAMYFCASSVTGTRNTGELFFGEGSRLTVL.

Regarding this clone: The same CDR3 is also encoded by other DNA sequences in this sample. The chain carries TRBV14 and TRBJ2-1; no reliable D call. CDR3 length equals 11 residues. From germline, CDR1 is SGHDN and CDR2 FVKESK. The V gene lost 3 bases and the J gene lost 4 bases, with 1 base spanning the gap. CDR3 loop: CASSQYNEQFF. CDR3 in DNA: TGTGCCAGCAGCCAGTACAATGAGCAGTTCTTC.

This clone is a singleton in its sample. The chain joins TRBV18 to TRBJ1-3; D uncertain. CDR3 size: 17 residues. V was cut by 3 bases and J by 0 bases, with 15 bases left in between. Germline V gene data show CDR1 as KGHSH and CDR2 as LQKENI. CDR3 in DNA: TGTGCCAGCTCACCCTTTCGTCTGGGAGCCTCTGGAAACACCATATATTTT. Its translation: CASSPFRLGASGNTIYF.

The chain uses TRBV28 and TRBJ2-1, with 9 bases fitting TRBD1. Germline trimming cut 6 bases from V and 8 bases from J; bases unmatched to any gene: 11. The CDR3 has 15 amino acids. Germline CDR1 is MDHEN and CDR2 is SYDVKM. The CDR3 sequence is CASRGPGQGRDEQFF. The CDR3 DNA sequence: TGTGCCAGCAGAGGTCCGGGACAGGGTCGAGATGAGCAGTTCTTC.

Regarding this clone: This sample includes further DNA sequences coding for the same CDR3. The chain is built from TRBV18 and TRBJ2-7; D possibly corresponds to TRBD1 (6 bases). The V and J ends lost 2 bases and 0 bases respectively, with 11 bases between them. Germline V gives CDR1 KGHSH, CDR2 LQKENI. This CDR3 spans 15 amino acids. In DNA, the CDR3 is TGTGCCAGCTCACCAGGCAGGGGCGTCTCCTACGAGCAGTACTTC. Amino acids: CASSPGRGVSYEQYF.